This entry features one TCR beta chain sequence. The antigen it recognizes is unknown. The input lacks base qualities; no much larger clone sits a single base away. This specimen belongs to a study of blood T cell repertoires in COVID-19 (dated by TCRdb to 2018 to 2021). At the level of the whole study: Samples from collaborators originated in the United States, Italy and Spain and spanned both the acute and convalescent phases of COVID-19. The prospective study material was composed of cDNA or gDNA derived from T cells, B-cell-depleted T cells, or PBMCs. Where HLA class I and class II types were available, the types were taken from metadata supplied by the sample provider, not from assay-based typing. Sample metadata almost always included a de-identified subject ID, COVID-19 status, age in years and sex. A freely available public database, intended as a resource for researchers studying the immune response to SARS-CoV-2, is where the repertoires were released. The dataset comprised deeply sampled blood TCRbeta repertoires from subjects exposed to, actively infected with, or recovered from COVID-19. The samples were drawn from two sources: the first 160 participants of the ongoing ImmuneRACE study, and 1,000 to 1,500 subjects contributed by 6 global collaborators. The study at large found these results: The quantity of clinical and demographic metadata differed by source and by participant and was supplied without curation.

Collaborating institutions collected whole blood in K2EDTA tubes following their own protocols. Collaborator samples were shipped for TCRbeta analysis as frozen whole blood, isolated PBMCs, or DNA extracted from either sample type. The immunoSEQ Assay, a bias-controlled multiplex PCR, was used to amplify TCRbeta CDR3 regions from genomic DNA. Concerning the study's data processing: The number of nucleated cells in each sample was estimated from the amplification of reference gene primers within the assay. Sequence reads were collapsed and filtered to measure the absolute abundance of every unique TCRbeta CDR3 rearrangement. For each sample, productive Simpson clonality was calculated by taking the square root of Simpson's diversity index across productive rearrangements. Entries here come from immuneACCESS through TCRdb and include only in-frame sequences with V and J called. Some clones fail to appear in such tables; in the studies checked, an unresolved V gene covers under half of the shortfall, and the cause of the remainder is unknown. V and J calls and clone size are as listed in that table; D and trimming were resolved from the DNA. This sample gives 100,000 or so clones in total; more than 75% of them show up just once. The ten biggest clones cover roughly 3.1% of the sample.

The sequence was obtained from a man aged 45-65 years with active or convalescent COVID-19. Sequenced input: peripheral blood.

The nucleotide sequence is TGCGCCAGCAGTGGGGCAGGCGGAGGTCAAGAGACCCAGTACTTC. It is translated as CASSGAGGGQETQYF. The chain couples TRBV10-2 to TRBJ2-5; matching of 5 bases hints at TRBD2 as the D gene. From the germline V gene, CDR1 is WSHSY and CDR2 is SAAADI. The CDR3 runs 15 residues from the cysteine to the phenylalanine. Only the CDR3 portion is preserved as DNA: 45 bases, with reading frame beginning at the first base. At the junction V is shortened by 4 bases and J by 2 bases, with 14 bases in between.